The 8 T cell receptor beta chains given below trace back to one sample, sequenced in a study of blood T cell repertoires in COVID-19 (dated by TCRdb to between 2020 and 2021). To prepare the library, the immunoSEQ multiplex PCR assay was applied. TCRdb carries this immuneACCESS record with in-frame sequences only. Its versions omit some clonotypes, under half of them owing to an unresolved V gene in the studies checked, with the rest unexplained. The sample data list about 120,000 clones, and around 80% of these were observed just once. Clones ranked in the top ten supply 16% of the sample. The sequenced sample was peripheral blood. Receptor source: a man in his 60s with active or convalescent COVID-19.

This clone was seen just once. This chain connects TRBV4-3 to TRBJ2-1; possible D gene TRBD2, 6 bases. V was pared by 3 bases and J by 0 bases, with 15 bases between. This CDR3 is 17 amino acids long. The germline V gene encodes CDR1 LGHNA and CDR2 YSLEER. CDR3 sequence (DNA): TGCGCCAGCAGCCAGTTCCTTCGGGGGAGCTCCTACAATGAGCAGTTCTTC. Protein: CASSQFLRGSSYNEQFF.

The chain carries TRBV28 and TRBJ2-7; 11 positions agree with TRBD2. CDR3 length: 14 residues. Germline CDR1 is MDHEN and CDR2 is SYDVKM. The ends lost 5 bases at V and 2 bases at J; junction bases unmatched: 2. CDR3 sequence: CASSGTSGTYEQYF. CDR3 DNA: TGTGCCAGCAGTGGGACTAGCGGCACCTACGAGCAGTACTTC.

The rearrangement links TRBV20-1 to TRBJ1-2; D unclear. V dropped 3 bases and J dropped 2 bases, with 16 bases sitting between them. Germline assignment: CDR1 DFQATT and CDR2 SNEGSKA (reference sequence). The CDR3 loop spans 15 amino acids. CDR3 nucleotides: TGCAGTGCTAGTCTCGGAGCTGGATCAAACTATGGCTACACCTTC. Translating gives CSASLGAGSNYGYTF.

The chain links TRBV12-3 or TRBV12-4 to TRBJ2-7; a possible D gene is TRBD2 (7 bases). The CDR3 is 13 residues long. Trimming stripped 5 bases from V and 2 bases from J, with 10 bases between. CDR3 bases: TGTGCCAGCAGTACGGGGGGCGCCTACGAGCAGTACTTC. Its protein product is CASSTGGAYEQYF.

V is TRBV5-1 and J is TRBJ2-1; D gene unclear. The CDR3 has 14 residues. V was clipped by 4 bases and J by 9 bases, with 17 bases between them. In germline, CDR1 is SGHRS, CDR2 YFSETQ. CDR3 nucleotides: TGCGCCAGCAGCGAACGATCAGGCCTCGGTGAGCAGTTCTTC. Its protein product is CASSERSGLGEQFF. The complete variable domain, with remaining parts taken from reference TRBV5-1 and TRBJ2-1, reads KAGVTQTPRYLIKTRGQQVTLSCSPISGHRSVSWYQQTPGQGLQFLFEYFSETQRNKGNFPGRFSGRQFSNSRSEMNVSTLELGDSALYLCASSERSGLGEQFFGPGTRLTVL.

The chain combines TRBV5-1 with TRBJ2-1; TRBD2 matches 11 bases. The J segment lost 4 bases and the V segment lost 4 bases, leaving 7 bases of the junction unmatched. This CDR3 has 16 amino acids. Germline V lookup: CDR1 SGHRS, CDR2 YFSETQ. The CDR3: CASSARLAGLYNEQFF. CDR3 sequence (DNA): TGCGCCAGCAGCGCTCGACTAGCGGGACTATACAATGAGCAGTTCTTC.

The V gene is TRBV10-3, the J gene TRBJ2-7; 7 bases match TRBD2. The V and J ends lost 0 bases and 2 bases, in that order; junction bases with no gene match: 4. The CDR3 extends over 15 amino acids. Germline-derived CDR1 and CDR2 are ENHRY and SYGVKD. For the CDR3, the DNA is TGTGCCATCAGTGAGTCTCGAGCGGGGACCTACGAGCAGTACTTC. Translated, it gives CAISESRAGTYEQYF.

This chain uses TRBV7-8 with TRBJ2-7; D possibly corresponds to TRBD1 (5 bases). Trimming removed 3 bases from V and 4 bases from J, with 16 bases in between. The CDR3 has 15 residues. Germline lookup yields CDR1 SGHVS and CDR2 FQNEAQ. CDR3 amino acids: CASSFETVIKYEQYF. CDR3 sequence (DNA): TGTGCCAGCAGCTTCGAGACAGTAATTAAATACGAGCAGTACTTC.